This is a list of T cell receptor beta chains from one sample in a study of identical twins. TCRdb reprocessed the 5' RACE reads with MiXCR, giving one entry per CDR3 protein. The table records a few hundred thousand distinct CDR3 sequences, 8.5% to 9.5% of them present only once. These same records also appear under a second study, on yellow fever vaccine responses in identical twins.

The specimen sequenced was CD8+ T cells sorted from blood. The receptors originated from a woman under 30 in good health. Each CDR3 is given without its conserved first and last residue. Fields, in order: J gene, V gene, CDR3 protein.

j_gene: TRBJ2-1; v_gene: TRBV7-9; CDR3aa: ASSLVGWDYNEQF
j_gene: TRBJ2-7; v_gene: TRBV9; CDR3aa: ASSVGGSGYEQY
j_gene: TRBJ1-5; v_gene: TRBV7-9; CDR3aa: ASSTGEQPQH
j_gene: TRBJ2-3; v_gene: TRBV6-2/TRBV6-3; CDR3aa: ASRPAGVPDTQY
j_gene: TRBJ1-1; v_gene: TRBV20-1; CDR3aa: SARDTNTEAF
j_gene: TRBJ2-3; v_gene: TRBV5-1; CDR3aa: ASSFGAAGTDTQY
j_gene: TRBJ2-2; v_gene: TRBV9; CDR3aa: ASGGLGESNTGELF
j_gene: TRBJ2-7; v_gene: TRBV4-2; CDR3aa: ASSLMGLNYEQY
j_gene: TRBJ2-5; v_gene: TRBV29-1; CDR3aa: SVSSLETQY
j_gene: TRBJ2-7; v_gene: TRBV15; CDR3aa: ATSRQTSGASYEQY
j_gene: TRBJ2-5; v_gene: TRBV28; CDR3aa: ASSGGAAQETQY
j_gene: TRBJ2-7; v_gene: TRBV6-5; CDR3aa: ASTYLYEQY
j_gene: TRBJ2-1; v_gene: TRBV12-3/TRBV12-4; CDR3aa: ANSLWTSSYNEQF
j_gene: TRBJ2-1; v_gene: TRBV25-1; CDR3aa: ASGSGPEQF
j_gene: TRBJ2-5; v_gene: TRBV20-1; CDR3aa: SAWTGYQETQY
j_gene: TRBJ2-1; v_gene: TRBV21-1; CDR3aa: ASSKSNRDRDYEQF
j_gene: TRBJ2-7; v_gene: TRBV9; CDR3aa: ASSVGEPGTYEQY
j_gene: TRBJ2-7; v_gene: TRBV7-2; CDR3aa: ASRPRRLGSF
j_gene: TRBJ1-2; v_gene: TRBV30; CDR3aa: AWSVRQTGIRGYT
j_gene: TRBJ2-5; v_gene: TRBV7-9; CDR3aa: ASSPPGGVGQETQY
j_gene: TRBJ2-3; v_gene: TRBV4-1; CDR3aa: ASSHPGSGGGSGDTQY
j_gene: TRBJ2-3; v_gene: TRBV30; CDR3aa: AMETGYTDTQY
j_gene: TRBJ2-3; v_gene: TRBV27; CDR3aa: ASSSLLASGTDTQY
j_gene: TRBJ2-7; v_gene: TRBV27; CDR3aa: ASSLAFGYEQY
j_gene: TRBJ2-2; v_gene: TRBV5-5; CDR3aa: ASSFPGTNTGELF
j_gene: TRBJ2-2; v_gene: TRBV6-2/TRBV6-3; CDR3aa: ASGITGSGELF
j_gene: TRBJ1-3; v_gene: TRBV20-1; CDR3aa: SARDLLSSGNTIY
j_gene: TRBJ1-1; v_gene: TRBV27; CDR3aa: ASSPRGTGADTEAF
j_gene: TRBJ2-7; v_gene: TRBV6-5; CDR3aa: ASSYAGPGNEQY
j_gene: TRBJ2-7; v_gene: TRBV6-5; CDR3aa: ASSSGQGMPYEQY
j_gene: TRBJ2-7; v_gene: TRBV7-3; CDR3aa: ASSLGFAAGDDDEQY
j_gene: TRBJ2-1; v_gene: TRBV7-2; CDR3aa: ASSLRGGANEQF
j_gene: TRBJ2-7; v_gene: TRBV29-1; CDR3aa: SVEEGSGTGGEQY
j_gene: TRBJ2-1; v_gene: TRBV16; CDR3aa: ASSPGHRDEQF
j_gene: TRBJ1-2; v_gene: TRBV2; CDR3aa: ASASSQDYGYT
j_gene: TRBJ1-1; v_gene: TRBV7-6; CDR3aa: ASSRAPGGGVWPEAF
j_gene: TRBJ2-7; v_gene: TRBV4-1; CDR3aa: ASSQNLWTVGGNWVEQY
j_gene: TRBJ1-2; v_gene: TRBV6-5; CDR3aa: ASSYFLGGGGYT
j_gene: TRBJ2-2; v_gene: TRBV29-1; CDR3aa: SVFFPQAEVGELF
j_gene: TRBJ2-7; v_gene: TRBV27; CDR3aa: ASSFGRTTSYEQY
j_gene: TRBJ2-5; v_gene: TRBV7-8; CDR3aa: ASSLVLAGQETQY
j_gene: TRBJ2-2; v_gene: TRBV9; CDR3aa: ASSEPGQGAVRTGELF
j_gene: TRBJ2-3; v_gene: TRBV11-1; CDR3aa: ASSLVPTGLAGPTDTQY
j_gene: TRBJ2-7; v_gene: TRBV4-1; CDR3aa: ASSPHTGSYEQY
j_gene: TRBJ2-1; v_gene: TRBV11-3; CDR3aa: ASSRREAGYNEQF
j_gene: TRBJ2-1; v_gene: TRBV5-4; CDR3aa: ASSKGLASDEQF
j_gene: TRBJ2-3; v_gene: TRBV9; CDR3aa: ASSVPRTSLVPDTQY
j_gene: TRBJ2-1; v_gene: TRBV20-1; CDR3aa: SLPSVATHSYNEQF
j_gene: TRBJ2-5; v_gene: TRBV5-1; CDR3aa: ASRSSSGLRETQY
j_gene: TRBJ2-7; v_gene: TRBV18; CDR3aa: ASSPRRDKDEQY
j_gene: TRBJ1-2; v_gene: TRBV25-1; CDR3aa: ASSGTLYYT
j_gene: TRBJ2-7; v_gene: TRBV7-9; CDR3aa: ASSSPALSYEQY
j_gene: TRBJ2-1; v_gene: TRBV6-2/TRBV6-3; CDR3aa: ASSYLQSSYNEQF
j_gene: TRBJ2-3; v_gene: TRBV24-1; CDR3aa: ATRAAVDLDTQY
j_gene: TRBJ1-1; v_gene: TRBV5-6; CDR3aa: ASSLWGQGMNTEAF
j_gene: TRBJ2-7; v_gene: TRBV29-1; CDR3aa: SVEMGQGGYEQY
j_gene: TRBJ1-1; v_gene: TRBV20-1; CDR3aa: SARGIGDTEAF
j_gene: TRBJ1-1; v_gene: TRBV7-9; CDR3aa: ASSLVQQGERAEAF